The rows below give T cell receptor beta chains drawn from one sample of a study of cytomegalovirus exposure and HLA in healthy donors. The data were produced by immunoSEQ multiplex PCR, yet TCRdb's version contains in-frame clones alone and is incomplete. The sample includes over 250,000 clones, about nine tenths of them seen just once. What was sequenced was PBMCs. The receptors shown here come from a woman younger than 45 in good health and CMV-seropositive. The CDR3 runs from the conserved cysteine through the conserved F or W. The D gene is left open where the match is weak. Not all rows give a size; the values are once, few, many and, for expanded clones, a class.

size | J | D | V | CDR3 | DNA
- | TRBJ1-1 | TRBD1 | TRBV7-3 | CASRRDRANTEAFF | TGTGCCAGCCGCCGGGACAGGGCGAACACTGAAGCTTTCTTT
- | TRBJ1-1 | - | TRBV7-6 | CASSLGGEGTSLAFF | TGTGCCAGCAGCTTAGGGGGGGAGGGAACTTCACTGGCTTTCTTT
- | TRBJ1-2 | - | TRBV6-6 | CASSYVGQLTHYGYTF | TGTGCCAGCAGTTACGTGGGGCAACTTACCCACTATGGCTACACCTTC
- | TRBJ2-5 | - | TRBV7-2 | CASSPAPGQETQYF | TGTGCCAGCAGCCCGGCCCCGGGCCAAGAGACCCAGTACTTC
- | TRBJ2-1 | TRBD1 | TRBV7-3 | CASSLQQGALKQFF | TGTGCCAGCAGCTTACAACAGGGGGCTCTTAAGCAGTTCTTC
- | TRBJ1-2 | - | TRBV7-9 | CASSLDFPGGNGYTF | TGTGCCAGCAGCTTAGACTTCCCGGGAGGTAATGGCTACACCTTC
- | TRBJ2-7 | TRBD1 | TRBV4-2 | CASSQVPAGGSYEQYF | TGTGCCAGCAGCCAAGTCCCCGCAGGGGGCTCCTACGAGCAGTACTTC
- | TRBJ2-7 | TRBD1 | TRBV5-1 | CASRTGTGPSEQYF | TGCGCCAGCAGAACAGGGACAGGGCCCAGCGAGCAGTACTTC
- | TRBJ1-2 | TRBD1 | TRBV2 | CARERLDRGENGYTF | TGTGCCAGGGAGAGGTTGGACAGGGGGGAGAATGGCTACACCTTC
- | TRBJ2-7 | - | TRBV7-3 | CASSLKGGPYEQYF | TGTGCCAGCAGCTTAAAGGGGGGACCCTACGAGCAGTACTTC
- | TRBJ2-5 | - | TRBV14 | CASSDGLRETQYF | TGTGCCAGCAGCGACGGTCTGCGGGAGACCCAGTACTTC
- | TRBJ1-2 | - | TRBV10-2 | CASSGGRSYYGYTF | TGCGCCAGCAGTGGGGGGCGTTCTTACTATGGCTACACCTTC
- | TRBJ2-1 | TRBD2 | TRBV10-3 | CAISASGVSSYNEQFF | TGTGCCATCAGTGCTAGCGGGGTTAGCTCCTACAATGAGCAGTTCTTC
few | TRBJ2-2 | TRBD1 | TRBV27 | CASTPNRGTGELFF | TGTGCCAGCACCCCTAACAGGGGAACCGGGGAGCTGTTTTTT
few | TRBJ2-7 | - | TRBV6-5 | CASSYSRNGQSEQYF | TGTGCCAGCAGTTACTCGCGCAATGGACAGTCCGAGCAGTACTTC
- | TRBJ2-3 | TRBD2 | TRBV6-5 | CASTRLASPDTQYF | TGTGCCAGCACCCGACTAGCCAGCCCAGATACGCAGTATTTT
- | TRBJ2-1 | TRBD2 | TRBV6-5 | CASSYSQLATSEQFF | TGTGCCAGCAGTTACTCGCAACTAGCGACGAGTGAGCAGTTCTTC
few | TRBJ2-7 | - | TRBV5-1 | CASSLVGSYEQYF | TGCGCCAGCAGCTTGGTCGGCAGCTACGAGCAGTACTTC
- | TRBJ1-2 | - | TRBV7-9 | CASSLGVTVNGYTF | TGTGCCAGCAGCTTAGGGGTGACAGTGAATGGCTACACCTTC
- | TRBJ2-2 | - | TRBV28 | CASSTLVWTGELFF | TGTGCCAGCTCCACTCTAGTCTGGACCGGGGAGCTGTTTTTT
- | TRBJ2-3 | - | TRBV14 | CASKNSGTDTQYF | TGTGCCAGTAAAAATAGTGGCACAGATACGCAGTATTTT
- | TRBJ2-1 | - | TRBV11-3 | CASSLVGETEQFF | TGTGCCAGCAGCTTAGTTGGGGAAACTGAGCAGTTCTTC
- | TRBJ1-4 | - | TRBV7-6 | CASSPGWGTNEKLFF | TGTGCCAGCAGCCCAGGGTGGGGGACTAATGAAAAACTGTTTTTT
- | TRBJ2-7 | TRBD1 | TRBV27 | CASSFVGTGDEQYF | TGTGCCAGCAGTTTCGTCGGGACAGGGGACGAGCAGTACTTC
few | TRBJ2-7 | - | TRBV12-2 | CATARVRGLYEQYF | TGTGCAACCGCCCGAGTCAGGGGGCTGTACGAGCAGTACTTC
- | TRBJ1-1 | - | TRBV7-2 | CASSLGTTNTEAFF | TGTGCCAGCAGCTTAGGGACAACCAACACTGAAGCTTTCTTT
once | TRBJ1-1 | - | TRBV10-3 | CAISDGARSNTEAFF | TGTGCCATCAGTGATGGGGCCCGGTCGAACACTGAAGCTTTCTTT
once | TRBJ1-4 | TRBD1 | TRBV28 | CASSFLGTGGGAVF | TGTGCCAGCAGTTTCTTGGGGACAGGGGGAGGTGCTGTTTTT
- | TRBJ2-2 | - | TRBV13 | CASSQLTRDTGELFF | TGTGCCAGCAGCCAGCTTACTAGGGACACCGGGGAGCTGTTTTTT
- | TRBJ2-7 | - | TRBV7-2 | CASSPTPGYEQYF | TGTGCCAGCAGCCCCACCCCGGGATACGAGCAGTACTTC
- | TRBJ2-1 | TRBD2 | TRBV30 | CAWSVRGGASNEQFF | TGTGCCTGGAGTGTACGGGGGGGGGCCTCCAATGAGCAGTTCTTC
- | TRBJ2-7 | TRBD2 | TRBV30 | CAWSTWLAGVSYEQYF | TGTGCCTGGAGTACATGGCTAGCGGGAGTTTCCTACGAGCAGTACTTC
few | TRBJ2-5 | - | TRBV29-1 | CSAMWTVLYF | TGCAGCGCAATGTGGACAGTTCTGTACTTC
- | TRBJ2-3 | TRBD2 | TRBV13 | CASSLSGLAAIDTQYF | TGTGCCAGCAGCTTATCGGGTCTAGCGGCGATAGATACGCAGTATTTT
- | TRBJ1-2 | - | TRBV7-9 | CASSTSEGGYTF | TGTGCCAGCAGCACCTCAGAGGGAGGCTACACCTTC
- | TRBJ1-3 | - | TRBV4-2 | CASSQDATSGNTIYF | TGTGCCAGCAGCCAAGATGCCACCTCGGGAAACACCATATATTTT
- | TRBJ2-5 | TRBD2 | TRBV14 | CASSQDDPGLVPETQYF | TGTGCCAGCAGCCAAGATGATCCGGGACTAGTGCCCGAGACCCAGTACTTC
- | TRBJ2-1 | - | TRBV9 | CASSVVTSGEQFF | TGTGCCAGCAGCGTAGTAACTTCGGGTGAGCAGTTCTTC
once | TRBJ2-1 | TRBD1 | TRBV10-3 | CAISESSLDRRYNEQFF | TGTGCCATCAGTGAGTCCTCTTTGGACAGGCGGTACAATGAGCAGTTCTTC
- | TRBJ2-7 | - | TRBV7-6 | CASSFQKQVNEQYF | TGTGCCAGCAGCTTCCAAAAACAGGTTAACGAGCAGTACTTC
- | TRBJ1-2 | TRBD1 | TRBV28 | CASSPSTGGGYTF | TGTGCCAGCAGTCCCTCGACAGGGGGCGGCTACACCTTC
- | TRBJ2-2 | - | TRBV6-5 | CASIGPPGKTGELFF | TGTGCCAGCATCGGACCCCCCGGGAAAACCGGGGAGCTGTTTTTT
- | TRBJ1-1 | - | TRBV5-6 | CASSVWLRDTEAFF | TGTGCCAGCAGTGTTTGGTTAAGGGACACTGAAGCTTTCTTT
- | TRBJ1-5 | TRBD1 | TRBV29-1 | CSVQTGAHQPQHF | TGCAGCGTTCAGACAGGGGCCCATCAGCCCCAGCATTTT
- | TRBJ2-7 | - | TRBV7-9 | CASSLALGMSSYEQYF | TGTGCCAGCAGCTTAGCGCTCGGTATGAGCTCCTACGAGCAGTACTTC
- | TRBJ2-5 | - | TRBV6-5 | CASSYNAVGGQETQYF | TGTGCCAGCAGTTACAACGCAGTAGGAGGACAGGAGACCCAGTACTTC
- | TRBJ1-1 | - | TRBV7-8 | CASSPNLDREAFF | TGTGCCAGCAGCCCAAATTTGGACAGAGAAGCTTTCTTT